This is a list of T cell receptor beta chains from one sample in a study of OX40 agonist ivuxolimab in advanced cancers. Profiling relied on immunoSEQ multiplex PCR, and the TCRdb table lists in-frame clones only, not all of them. The data contain 9,500 to 13,000 clones, roughly 80% of them singletons. Sequencing was performed on CD4+ or CD8+ T cells sorted from blood, taken in a trial of the OX40 agonist ivuxolimab. The receptors here all came from an adult with an advanced solid tumor such as melanoma, head and neck, liver or kidney cancer. CDR3s include the opening cysteine and the closing phenylalanine or tryptophan. The D gene is left open where the match is weak. Some rows mark clone size as missing; the rest say once, few, many or name a class of expanded clone.

d_call | j_call | clone_size | v_call | cdr3_aa | cdr3_nt
TRBD2 | TRBJ2-5 | NA | TRBV2 | CASSEEGLWGETQYF | TGTGCCAGCAGTGAAGAGGGACTATGGGGAGAGACCCAGTACTTC
TRBD1 | TRBJ2-7 | NA | TRBV6-6 | CASSYPGQGYSYEQYF | TGTGCCAGCAGTTACCCGGGACAGGGATACTCCTACGAGCAGTACTTC
NA | TRBJ2-1 | NA | TRBV4-1 | CASSQEGDSYNEQFF | TGCGCCAGCAGCCAAGAGGGGGATTCCTACAATGAGCAGTTCTTC
NA | TRBJ2-7 | NA | TRBV7-9 | CASSFRDIYEQYF | TGTGCCAGCAGCTTCAGGGACATCTACGAGCAGTACTTC
TRBD1 | TRBJ2-7 | few | TRBV2 | CASRGTASDEQYF | TGTGCCAGCAGGGGGACAGCCTCAGACGAGCAGTACTTC
NA | TRBJ2-1 | NA | TRBV4-1 | CASSQNPPVTSPYNEQFF | TGCGCCAGCAGCCAAAACCCCCCGGTAACTAGCCCCTACAATGAGCAGTTCTTC
NA | TRBJ2-5 | NA | TRBV5-6 | CASSLRIAGEETQYF | TGTGCCAGCAGCTTGCGAATCGCAGGGGAAGAGACCCAGTACTTC
NA | TRBJ2-3 | NA | TRBV19 | CASSNSIGSDTQYF | TGTGCCAGTAGTAATTCTATAGGGTCCGATACGCAGTATTTT
NA | TRBJ1-2 | NA | TRBV6-5 | CASRVPGNYGYTF | TGTGCCAGCAGGGTTCCGGGAAACTATGGCTACACCTTC
TRBD1 | TRBJ1-5 | NA | TRBV2 | CASRTGGQPQHF | TGTGCCAGTAGGACAGGGGGCCAGCCCCAGCATTTT
NA | TRBJ2-7 | NA | TRBV7-9 | CASSQGTPAEQYF | TGTGCCAGCAGCCAAGGGACTCCTGCCGAGCAGTACTTC
NA | TRBJ2-1 | NA | TRBV4-3 | CASSQGSGLLGEQFF | TGCGCCAGCAGCCAAGGAAGCGGGCTCCTCGGTGAGCAGTTCTTC
NA | TRBJ2-7 | NA | TRBV27 | CASSQGRSYEQYF | TGTGCCAGCAGCCAGGGACGATCCTACGAGCAGTACTTC
TRBD2 | TRBJ2-1 | NA | TRBV9 | CASSHGKRGDSYNEQFF | TGTGCCAGCAGCCATGGGAAGCGGGGGGACTCCTACAATGAGCAGTTCTTC
TRBD1 | TRBJ2-7 | NA | TRBV27 | CASSSYTQGAGEQYF | TGTGCCAGCAGTTCCTACACACAGGGGGCTGGGGAGCAGTACTTC
NA | TRBJ1-5 | NA | TRBV11-2 | CASSLVGAYSNQPQHF | TGTGCCAGCAGCTTAGTAGGTGCCTATAGCAATCAGCCCCAGCATTTT
NA | TRBJ2-3 | NA | TRBV15 | CATSRDAGTLDTQYF | TGTGCCACCAGCAGAGATGCGGGTACATTAGATACGCAGTATTTT
NA | TRBJ1-5 | NA | TRBV27 | CASSATGHQPQHF | TGTGCCAGCAGCGCGACCGGACATCAGCCCCAGCATTTT
TRBD1 | TRBJ2-5 | NA | TRBV10-3 | CATGTAQETQYF | TGTGCCACCGGGACAGCTCAAGAGACCCAGTACTTC
NA | TRBJ2-3 | NA | TRBV27 | CASSLEVGSTDTQYF | TGTGCCAGCAGTTTAGAAGTGGGTTCGACAGATACGCAGTATTTT
NA | TRBJ2-2 | NA | TRBV6-6 | CASSEQVYTGELFF | TGTGCCAGCAGCGAACAGGTGTATACCGGGGAGCTGTTTTTT
NA | TRBJ2-3 | NA | TRBV15 | CATSSKRASDTQYF | TGTGCCACCAGCAGCAAAAGGGCCTCAGATACGCAGTATTTT
NA | TRBJ1-4 | NA | TRBV7-2 | CASSLWVNEKLFF | TGTGCCAGCAGCTTATGGGTTAATGAAAAACTGTTTTTT
NA | TRBJ2-3 | NA | TRBV11-2 | CASSPPEEGRSDTQYF | TGTGCCAGCAGCCCCCCTGAGGAGGGCCGGTCAGATACGCAGTATTTT
NA | TRBJ2-7 | NA | TRBV9 | CASSVDPGYEQYF | TGTGCCAGCAGCGTAGACCCTGGATACGAGCAGTACTTC
NA | TRBJ1-5 | NA | TRBV7-9 | CASSLGTQPQHF | TGTGCCAGCAGCTTAGGTACCCAGCCCCAGCATTTT
TRBD2 | TRBJ2-3 | NA | TRBV9 | CASSVGGSVTDTQYF | TGTGCCAGCAGCGTGGGCGGGAGCGTCACAGATACGCAGTATTTT
TRBD2 | TRBJ2-1 | NA | TRBV5-1 | CASSRGTSGLTTYNEQFF | TGCGCCAGCAGCAGAGGGACTAGCGGTTTGACCACGTACAATGAGCAGTTCTTC
NA | TRBJ2-3 | NA | TRBV11-2 | CATGFVTDTQYF | TGTGCCACCGGTTTTGTCACAGATACGCAGTATTTT
TRBD2 | TRBJ2-7 | NA | TRBV29-1 | CSVKWSGGAQNLRTEQYF | TGCAGCGTCAAATGGAGCGGGGGGGCCCAAAACCTCCGGACCGAGCAGTACTTC
TRBD1 | TRBJ1-1 | NA | TRBV10-3 | CAISDQDRGRTEAFF | TGTGCCATCAGTGATCAGGACAGGGGGCGTACTGAAGCTTTCTTT
TRBD2 | TRBJ2-7 | NA | TRBV7-8 | CASRGGSYEQYF | TGTGCCTCCCGGGGGGGCTCCTACGAGCAGTACTTC
NA | TRBJ1-2 | few | TRBV4-2 | CASSQDVAESLYYGYTF | TGTGCCAGCAGCCAAGATGTGGCAGAAAGCCTCTACTATGGCTACACCTTC
NA | TRBJ1-2 | NA | TRBV6-6 | CASGTDRTYNGYTF | TGTGCCAGCGGAACCGACAGAACCTATAATGGCTACACCTTC
NA | TRBJ2-7 | NA | TRBV6-6 | CASSFQSSYEQYF | TGTGCCAGCAGTTTTCAGAGCTCCTACGAGCAGTACTTC
NA | TRBJ1-5 | NA | TRBV28 | CASSHNPDRTGNQPQHF | TGTGCCAGCAGCCATAACCCTGACAGGACAGGCAATCAGCCCCAGCATTTT
TRBD1 | TRBJ2-7 | NA | TRBV5-8 | CASSPYPGQGSHEQYF | TGTGCCAGCAGCCCTTATCCGGGACAGGGCTCCCACGAGCAGTACTTC
TRBD2 | TRBJ2-3 | NA | TRBV9 | CASSTPLAGATDTQYF | TGTGCCAGCAGCACGCCTCTAGCGGGAGCCACAGATACGCAGTATTTT
TRBD2 | TRBJ2-5 | NA | TRBV11-2 | CASSLDTSGRLPQETQYF | TGTGCCAGCAGCTTAGATACTAGCGGGAGACTGCCCCAAGAGACCCAGTACTTC
NA | TRBJ2-3 | once | TRBV5-6 | CASSNLRDGYTDTQYF | TGTGCCAGCAGCAACCTCCGGGACGGCTACACAGATACGCAGTATTTT
NA | TRBJ2-2 | NA | TRBV11-3 | CATSPQAGGGELFF | TGTGCCACGAGCCCACAGGCGGGCGGCGGGGAGCTGTTTTTT
TRBD1 | TRBJ2-3 | NA | TRBV27 | CASSIDRGTGTDTQYF | TGTGCCAGCAGTATCGACAGGGGGACAGGCACAGATACGCAGTATTTT
NA | TRBJ1-5 | medium-sized | TRBV9 | CASSVSGTLDQPQHF | TGTGCCAGCAGCGTATCGGGGACACTAGATCAGCCCCAGCATTTT
TRBD2 | TRBJ2-1 | NA | TRBV28 | CASSLFPSGRDEQFF | TGTGCCAGCAGCCTATTCCCTAGCGGGAGGGATGAGCAGTTCTTC
TRBD2 | TRBJ2-7 | NA | TRBV15 | CATSSTQTSGLSYEQYF | TGTGCCACCAGCAGCACCCAGACTAGCGGGTTATCATACGAGCAGTACTTC
NA | TRBJ1-1 | NA | TRBV28 | CASTLSQEAFF | TGTGCCAGCACCCTCTCCCAGGAAGCTTTCTTT
TRBD1 | TRBJ2-3 | NA | TRBV7-2 | CASSLGGDRRYSSTDTQYF | TGTGCCAGCAGCTTAGGGGGGGACAGGCGCTACTCTAGCACAGATACGCAGTATTTT
NA | TRBJ1-1 | NA | TRBV6-5 | CASSPTGRYTEAFF | TGTGCCAGCAGTCCAACAGGGCGGTATACTGAAGCTTTCTTT
TRBD2 | TRBJ2-7 | NA | TRBV6-5 | CASSYGTSPDEQYF | TGTGCCAGCAGTTATGGGACTAGCCCCGACGAGCAGTACTTC
NA | TRBJ1-3 | NA | TRBV4-1 | CASSQDQTPGNTIYF | TGCGCCAGCAGCCAAGATCAGACACCTGGAAACACCATATATTTT
TRBD2 | TRBJ2-1 | NA | TRBV5-8 | CASSLAWRELSNEQFF | TGTGCCAGCAGCTTGGCCTGGCGGGAGCTCAGCAATGAGCAGTTCTTC
TRBD2 | TRBJ2-7 | NA | TRBV29-1 | CSVELRLAGDYEQYF | TGCAGCGTTGAACTCAGACTAGCGGGAGACTACGAGCAGTACTTC
TRBD1 | TRBJ2-2 | NA | TRBV2 | CASSPSRDSYTGELFF | TGTGCCAGCAGTCCATCCCGGGACAGCTACACCGGGGAGCTGTTTTTT
NA | TRBJ2-2 | NA | TRBV4-1 | CASRDLNTGELFF | TGCGCCAGCAGGGACCTTAACACCGGGGAGCTGTTTTTT
TRBD2 | TRBJ2-7 | NA | TRBV14 | CASNQAGVSYEQYF | TGTGCCAGCAACCAAGCGGGGGTTTCCTACGAGCAGTACTTC
TRBD1 | TRBJ1-1 | few | TRBV4-2 | CASSHQGDTEAFF | TGTGCCAGCAGCCACCAGGGGGACACTGAAGCTTTCTTT
TRBD2 | TRBJ2-7 | NA | TRBV5-1 | CASSLTSGGLYEQYF | TGCGCCAGCAGCTTAACTAGCGGGGGGCTCTACGAGCAGTACTTC